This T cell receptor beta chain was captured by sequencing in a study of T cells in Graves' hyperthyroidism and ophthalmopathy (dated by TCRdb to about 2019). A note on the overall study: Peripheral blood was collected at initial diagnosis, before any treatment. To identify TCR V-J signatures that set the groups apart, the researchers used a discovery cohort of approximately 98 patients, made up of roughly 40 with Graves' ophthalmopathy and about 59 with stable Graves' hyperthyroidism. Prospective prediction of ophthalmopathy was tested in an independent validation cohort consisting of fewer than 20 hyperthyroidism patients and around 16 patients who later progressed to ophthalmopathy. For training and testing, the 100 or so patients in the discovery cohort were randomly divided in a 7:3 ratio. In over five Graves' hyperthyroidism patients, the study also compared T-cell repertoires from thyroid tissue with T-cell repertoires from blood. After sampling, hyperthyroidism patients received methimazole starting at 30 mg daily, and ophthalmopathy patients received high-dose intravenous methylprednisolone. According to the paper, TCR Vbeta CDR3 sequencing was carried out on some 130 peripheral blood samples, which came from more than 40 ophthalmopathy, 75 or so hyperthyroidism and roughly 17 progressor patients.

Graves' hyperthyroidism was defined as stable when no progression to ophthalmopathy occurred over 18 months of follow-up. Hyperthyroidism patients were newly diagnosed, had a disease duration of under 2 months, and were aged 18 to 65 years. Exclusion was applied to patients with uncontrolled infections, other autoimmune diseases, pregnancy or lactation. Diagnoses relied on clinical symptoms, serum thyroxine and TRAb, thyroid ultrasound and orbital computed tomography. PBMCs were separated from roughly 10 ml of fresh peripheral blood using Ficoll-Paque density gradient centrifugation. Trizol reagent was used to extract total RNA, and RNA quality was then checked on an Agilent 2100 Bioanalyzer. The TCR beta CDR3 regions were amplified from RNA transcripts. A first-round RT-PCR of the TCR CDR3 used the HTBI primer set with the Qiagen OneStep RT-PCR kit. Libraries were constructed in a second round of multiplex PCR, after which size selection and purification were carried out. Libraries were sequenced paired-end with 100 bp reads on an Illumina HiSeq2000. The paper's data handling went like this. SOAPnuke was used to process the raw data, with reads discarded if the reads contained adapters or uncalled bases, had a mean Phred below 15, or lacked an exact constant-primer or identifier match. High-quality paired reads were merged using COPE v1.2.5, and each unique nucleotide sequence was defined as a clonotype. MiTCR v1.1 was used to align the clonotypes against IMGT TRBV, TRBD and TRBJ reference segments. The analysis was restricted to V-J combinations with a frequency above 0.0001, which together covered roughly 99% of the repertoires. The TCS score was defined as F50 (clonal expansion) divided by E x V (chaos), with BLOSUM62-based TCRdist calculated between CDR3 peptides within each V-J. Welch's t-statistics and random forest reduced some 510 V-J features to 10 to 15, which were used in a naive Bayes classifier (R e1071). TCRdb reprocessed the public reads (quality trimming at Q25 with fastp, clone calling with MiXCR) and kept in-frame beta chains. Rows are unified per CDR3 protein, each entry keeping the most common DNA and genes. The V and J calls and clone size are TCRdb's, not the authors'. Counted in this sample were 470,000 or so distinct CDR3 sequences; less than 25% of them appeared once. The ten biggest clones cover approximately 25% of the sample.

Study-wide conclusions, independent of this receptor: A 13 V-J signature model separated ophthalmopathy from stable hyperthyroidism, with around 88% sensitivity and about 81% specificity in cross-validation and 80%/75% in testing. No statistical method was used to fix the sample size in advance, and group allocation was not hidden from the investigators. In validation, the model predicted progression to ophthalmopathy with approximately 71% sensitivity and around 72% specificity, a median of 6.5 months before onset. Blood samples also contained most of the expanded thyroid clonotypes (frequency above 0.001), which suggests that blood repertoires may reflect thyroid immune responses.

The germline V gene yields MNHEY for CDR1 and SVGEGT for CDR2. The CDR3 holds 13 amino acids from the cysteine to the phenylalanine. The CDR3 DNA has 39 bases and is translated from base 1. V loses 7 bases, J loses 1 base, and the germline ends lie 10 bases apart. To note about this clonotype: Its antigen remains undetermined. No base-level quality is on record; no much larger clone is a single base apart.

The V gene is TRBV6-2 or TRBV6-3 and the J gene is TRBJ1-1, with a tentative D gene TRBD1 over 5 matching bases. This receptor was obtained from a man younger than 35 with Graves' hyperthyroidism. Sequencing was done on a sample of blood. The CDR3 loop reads CASKGTANTEAFF. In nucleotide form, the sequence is TGTGCCAGCAAAGGGACCGCGAACACTGAAGCTTTCTTT.